This TCR beta chain was recovered during a study of blood T cell repertoires in COVID-19. At the level of the study: There were acute and convalescent COVID-19 samples, and they came from the United States, Italy and Spain. In each case, the material was cDNA or gDNA derived from T cells, B-cell-depleted T cells, or PBMCs.

Trimming shortened V by 4 bases and J by 3 bases, and 22 bases separated the two germline ends. The CDR3 covers 17 residues. Germline assignment: CDR1 SGHRS and CDR2 YFSETQ. This clone appeared once. Original methodology: Quantification of nucleated cells was approximated via reference gene primer amplification. TCRdb keeps only in-frame clones here, not all; method: immunoSEQ multiplex PCR. That table furnishes V, J and clone size, whereas the DNA furnished D and trimming. There are about 120,000 clones in the sample; approximately 90% occur only once, and over 1% lies in the top ten. Sequences were obtained from peripheral blood. This chain joins TRBV5-1 and TRBJ1-1, with D tentatively TRBD1 (6 bases). The source of this sequence is a woman over 75 with acute or convalescent COVID-19. For the CDR3, the DNA is TGCGCCAGCAGCCCTCAAACAGGGAGCGGTTGGGACACTGAAGCTTTCTTT. It encodes CASSPQTGSGWDTEAFF.